These 29 T cell receptor beta chains share one sample of origin, sequenced in a study of cytomegalovirus exposure and HLA in healthy donors. This table comes from immunoSEQ multiplex PCR, and its TCRdb copy is limited to in-frame clones, with some not included. The repertoire holds 150,000 to 200,000 clones, with about four fifths as singletons. The sequenced material came from PBMCs. Source of these receptors: a man aged 18 to 29 in good health and CMV-seropositive.

This chain links TRBV6-6 with TRBJ2-7; the D gene is possibly TRBD2 (6 bases). From germline, CDR1 is MNHNY and CDR2 SVGAGI (reference sequence). V was clipped by 5 bases and J by 4 bases, with 9 bases between them. The CDR3 is 12 amino acids. The CDR3 loop is CASSEEGYEQYF. CDR3 DNA sequence: TGTGCCAGCAGTGAGGAGGGTTACGAGCAGTACTTC.

The V and J genes are TRBV6-6 and TRBJ2-7, with D perhaps TRBD2 (6 bases). From germline, CDR1 is MNHNY and CDR2 SVGAGI (reference sequence). CDR3 size: 15 residues. Between the trimmed V and J ends, which lost 6 bases and 2 bases, there was a span of 17 bases. This CDR3 reads CASSSQRRGTYEQYF. The CDR3 DNA reads TGTGCCAGCAGCTCCCAAAGGCGGGGAACCTACGAGCAGTACTTC.

This clone was seen only once. The rearrangement uses TRBV9 and TRBJ2-1, with 9 bases that match TRBD2. The trim removed 4 bases at V and 8 bases at J, leaving 13 bases unmatched. The CDR3 covers 16 residues. From germline, CDR1 is SGDLS and CDR2 YYNGEE. The CDR3 is CASSLSRAGGIYEQFF. The CDR3 region has the DNA TGTGCCAGCAGCCTTTCACGAGCGGGAGGTATCTATGAGCAGTTCTTC.

The chain recombines TRBV29-1 with TRBJ1-4, with 8 bases matching TRBD1. The trim removed 6 bases at V and 5 bases at J, leaving 5 bases unmatched. Germline V lookup: CDR1 SQVTM, CDR2 ANQGSEA. The CDR3 consists of 13 residues. This CDR3 reads CSVRQGPNEKLFF. CDR3 nucleotide sequence: TGCAGCGTCCGACAGGGGCCAAATGAAAAACTGTTTTTT.

The chain recombines TRBV29-1 with TRBJ2-1, with a tentative D call TRBD2 (6 bases). CDR1 and CDR2 from the germline V gene are SQVTM and ANQGSEA. The CDR3 has 14 amino acids. CDR3 loop: CGLRGRRVYNEQFF. In nucleotides, the CDR3 is TGCGGGTTAAGAGGACGGAGGGTTTACAATGAGCAGTTCTTC.

The chain couples TRBV6-5 to TRBJ2-1, with TRBD1 as a possible D gene (5 bases). The CDR3 consists of 13 residues. The germline V and J ends were trimmed by 4 bases and 9 bases, with 13 bases remaining between them. The germline gives CDR1 MNHEY, CDR2 SVGAGI. The CDR3 protein is CASSFQGSPEQFF. The DNA of the CDR3 is TGTGCCAGCAGTTTCCAGGGATCCCCTGAGCAGTTCTTC.

The V gene is TRBV19, the J gene TRBJ1-2; 7 nucleotides match TRBD1. Germline V gene data show CDR1 as LNHDA and CDR2 as SQIVND (reference sequence). The V segment lost 10 bases and the J segment 8 bases; nucleotides outside the gene matches: 13. The CDR3 runs 13 residues. CDR3 sequence: CATNGQEAPGYTF. CDR3 nucleotide sequence: TGTGCCACCAACGGACAGGAGGCCCCGGGCTACACCTTC.

This chain links TRBV30 with TRBJ1-1, with D uncertain. The CDR3 extends over 14 amino acids. V lost 3 bases and J 1 base, leaving 12 bases between the germline ends. Germline V lookup: CDR1 GTSNPN, CDR2 SVGIG (reference sequence). This CDR3 is CAWRTGQPNTEAFF. CDR3 bases: TGTGCCTGGAGAACTGGGCAGCCGAACACTGAAGCTTTCTTT.

V and J are TRBV6-5 and TRBJ1-5; 7 positions agree with TRBD1. From germline, CDR1 is MNHEY and CDR2 SVGAGI. Trimming removed 6 bases from V and 4 bases from J; junction bases left unmatched: 3. This CDR3 has 13 residues. The CDR3 nucleotides are TGTGCCAGCAGCTGGGACAGTAATCAGCCCCAGCATTTT. Protein product: CASSWDSNQPQHF.

The chain links TRBV7-2 to TRBJ2-1, with TRBD1 matching 7 bases. The CDR3 runs to 15 residues. CDR1 and CDR2 from the germline V gene are SGHTA and FQGNSA. Unmatched junction bases numbered 7, after V lost 2 bases and J lost 6 bases. The CDR3 region has the DNA TGTGCCAGCAGCTTATGGTCCCCAGGGGGCAATGAGCAGTTCTTC. It specifies CASSLWSPGGNEQFF.

J is TRBJ1-5 and V is TRBV6-5; tentative D call: TRBD1 (5 bases). The germline V and J ends were trimmed by 5 bases and 5 bases, with 10 bases remaining between them. This CDR3 region has 13 residues. The germline V gene encodes CDR1 MNHEY and CDR2 SVGAGI. CDR3 sequence: CASSEQEYQPQHF. CDR3 bases: TGTGCCAGCAGTGAACAGGAGTATCAGCCCCAGCATTTT.

The V and J genes are TRBV11-2 and TRBJ2-5, with 9 bases that match TRBD1. The germline CDR1 and CDR2 sequences are SGHAT and FQNNGV. The V segment lost 3 bases and the J segment 1 base; nucleotides outside the gene matches: 9. The CDR3 runs 17 residues. CDR3 amino acids: CASSFRPGTGPQETQYF. CDR3 coding DNA: TGTGCCAGCAGCTTTAGACCCGGGACAGGGCCCCAAGAGACCCAGTACTTC.

CDR3 coding DNA: TGTGCCAGCAGTTTATCGGGGTTGCTCAAAAACATTCAGTACTTC. It specifies CASSLSGLLKNIQYF. The rearrangement joins TRBV28 to TRBJ2-4; a weak D match, TRBD2 (5 bases). The V end lost 1 base, the J end lost 3 bases, and 10 bases lay between the germline ends. This CDR3 has 15 residues. Germline V gives CDR1 MDHEN, CDR2 SYDVKM.

V gene TRBV6-6 combines with J gene TRBJ2-7; TRBD2 matches 9 bases. The CDR3 is 13 amino acids. Trimming at V came to 7 bases and at J to 6 bases, leaving 7 bases not matched to a gene. The germline CDR1 and CDR2 sequences are MNHNY and SVGAGI (reference sequence). The CDR3 here is CASTPGLAAEQYF. CDR3 in DNA: TGTGCCAGCACCCCGGGACTAGCCGCCGAGCAGTACTTC.

The chain has TRBV7-6 and TRBJ2-7; TRBD2 matches at 7 bases. V was pared by 1 base and J by 3 bases, with 3 bases of the junction left unmatched. CDR1 is SGHVS, CDR2 FNYEAQ, per germline. This CDR3 contains 14 residues. The CDR3 nucleotides are TGTGCCAGCAGCTTAGGGTCGGGAGGCTACGAGCAGTACTTC. Translating it yields CASSLGSGGYEQYF.

The genes are TRBV4-1 and TRBJ2-4, with D perhaps matching TRBD1 (6 bases). This CDR3 spans 17 amino acids. V was cut by 3 bases and J by 0 bases, with 15 bases left in between. The germline V gene has CDR1 MGHRA and CDR2 YSYEKL. CDR3 bases: TGCGCCAGCAGCCACCCGAACAGGGACCTAGCCAAAAACATTCAGTACTTC. This gives the protein CASSHPNRDLAKNIQYF.

The gene calls are TRBV28 and TRBJ1-1, with D tentatively TRBD1 (6 bases). Germline loops: CDR1 MDHEN, CDR2 SYDVKM. V dropped 5 bases and J dropped 3 bases, with 16 bases sitting between them. CDR3 size: 15 residues. CDR3 sequence: CASSNHDRPHTEAFF. In DNA, the CDR3 is TGTGCCAGCAGTAATCATGACAGGCCGCACACTGAAGCTTTCTTT.

The J gene is TRBJ2-1, the V gene TRBV28; D possibly corresponds to TRBD2 (6 bases). The germline V gene has CDR1 MDHEN and CDR2 SYDVKM. V was trimmed by 3 bases and J by 7 bases, leaving 16 bases between them. This CDR3 spans 15 amino acids. CDR3 sequence: CASSLAGSVGNEQFF. The DNA of the CDR3 is TGTGCCAGCAGTTTGGCGGGGTCCGTCGGGAATGAGCAGTTCTTC. The full variable domain, rest sourced from reference TRBV28 and TRBJ2-1, is DVKVTQSSRYLVKRTGEKVFLECVQDMDHENMFWYRQDPGLGLRLIYFSYDVKMKEKGDIPEGYSVSREKKERFSLILESASTNQTSMYLCASSLAGSVGNEQFFGPGTRLTVL.

This clone was recorded a few times. V and J are TRBV9 and TRBJ2-1; no clear D. Germline V gene lookup returns CDR1 SGDLS and CDR2 YYNGEE. V was clipped by 0 bases and J by 5 bases, with 3 bases between them. CDR3 size: 12 residues. The CDR3 loop is CASSVGDNEQFF. CDR3 bases: TGTGCCAGCAGCGTAGGAGACAATGAGCAGTTCTTC.

The gene calls are TRBV5-1 and TRBJ2-1, with a weak D call TRBD2 (6 bases). There are 15 residues in the CDR3. Looked up from germline, CDR1 is SGHRS and CDR2 is YFSETQ. V was shortened by 0 bases and J by 8 bases, with 15 bases between the two germline ends. The CDR3 spells CASSLEDYPTHEQFF. In DNA form, the CDR3 reads TGCGCCAGCAGCTTGGAGGACTACCCAACCCATGAGCAGTTCTTC.

This chain uses TRBV27 with TRBJ2-5, with 9 bases identical to TRBD1. Trimming removed 5 bases from V and 4 bases from J; junction bases left unmatched: 5. The CDR3 length is 14 residues. Germline V gene data show CDR1 as MNHEY and CDR2 as SMNVEV (reference sequence). The DNA for the CDR3 is TGTGCCAGCAGTCCCTCGACAGGGGGAGAGACCCAGTACTTC. It specifies CASSPSTGGETQYF.

This clone was seen a single time. This sequence joins TRBV15 and TRBJ2-3; 7 nucleotides match TRBD2. With 8 bases clipped from V and 0 bases from J, the junction kept 5 bases outside the gene matches. Germline assignment: CDR1 LNHNV and CDR2 YYDKDF (reference sequence). The CDR3 covers 14 residues. The CDR3 protein is CATGAGVSTDTQYF. For the CDR3, the DNA is TGTGCCACCGGTGCGGGAGTCAGCACAGATACGCAGTATTTT.

This clone was picked up one time. This chain connects TRBV28 to TRBJ2-7, with D possibly being TRBD2 (5 bases). Trimming removed 2 bases at V and 9 bases at J, with 23 bases between. Germline V gene sequence: CDR1 MDHEN, CDR2 SYDVKM. The length of the CDR3 is 16 residues. In DNA form, the CDR3 reads TGTGCCAGCAGTTTAAATGTCGTAGGAAGGGCGGGTTGGCAGTACTTC. Translation: CASSLNVVGRAGWQYF.

The genes are TRBV7-3 and TRBJ2-1; D might be TRBD2 (5 bases). The CDR3 extends over 16 amino acids. Germline values: CDR1 SGHTA, CDR2 FQGTGA. Trimming stripped 2 bases from V and 0 bases from J, with 11 bases between. The CDR3 DNA reads TGTGCCAGCAGCTTAGGTGCGGGCAGCTCCTACAATGAGCAGTTCTTC. Encoded protein: CASSLGAGSSYNEQFF.

V and J are TRBV5-1 and TRBJ2-7, with TRBD2 matching 10 bases. With 3 bases clipped from V and 4 bases from J, the junction kept 7 bases outside the gene matches. CDR1 and CDR2 from the germline V gene are SGHRS and YFSETQ. This CDR3 has 15 amino acids. This CDR3 is CASSSLAGVVYEQYF. CDR3 nucleotide sequence: TGCGCCAGCAGCTCGCTAGCGGGAGTTGTGTACGAGCAGTACTTC.

The chain couples TRBV5-4 to TRBJ2-1; TRBD1 might be the D (7 bases). The germline CDR1 and CDR2 sequences are SGHNT and YYREEE (reference sequence). The CDR3 covers 15 residues. V gave up 0 bases and J gave up 5 bases, with 12 bases separating them. CDR3 sequence: CASSLVQGGDNEQFF. The CDR3 coding sequence is TGTGCCAGCAGCTTGGTGCAGGGGGGTGACAATGAGCAGTTCTTC.

In its sample, this clone was seen once. This chain's CDR3 is CASSRTSGRAPYANEQFF. The CDR3 region has the DNA TGTGCCAGCAGTCGGACTAGCGGGAGGGCGCCATATGCCAATGAGCAGTTCTTC. The V gene is TRBV2, the J gene TRBJ2-1, with 15 bases aligning to TRBD2. J lost 6 bases, V lost 5 bases, and 11 bases had no gene match. Germline V lookup: CDR1 SNHLY, CDR2 FYNNEI. CDR3 length equals 18 residues.

The J gene is TRBJ1-2, the V gene TRBV27; D is uncertain. Germline CDR1 MNHEY, CDR2 SMNVEV (reference sequence). The V and J ends lost 5 bases and 7 bases respectively, with 14 bases between them. The CDR3 is 13 amino acids. CDR3 nucleotides: TGTGCCAGCAGTCTAGACGGTTGGAGTGGCTACACCTTC. Amino acids: CASSLDGWSGYTF.

The chain joins TRBV9 to TRBJ2-7; 13 bases match TRBD2. Germline assignment: CDR1 SGDLS and CDR2 YYNGEE. The CDR3 sequence is 15 residues long. V shed 4 bases and J 1 base; nucleotides not matched to a gene: 2. The CDR3, as DNA: TGTGCCAGCAGCACGGGACTAGCGGGGTCCTACGAGCAGTACTTC. Residues: CASSTGLAGSYEQYF.